These 25 T cell receptor beta chains came from one sample sequenced in a study of blood T cell repertoires in COVID-19. TCRdb keeps only in-frame clones here, not all; method: immunoSEQ multiplex PCR. The sample contains 200,000 to 250,000 clones, approximately 85% of which appear only once. Sequencing was done on a sample of PBMCs or T cells enriched from blood (not recorded which). These receptors all stem from a woman aged 45-60 years who had recovered from COVID-19.

J is TRBJ2-5 and V is TRBV12-3 or TRBV12-4; a weak D match, TRBD2 (5 bases). The CDR3 is made up of 13 amino acids. Trimming took off 8 bases at V and 4 bases at J, with 14 bases between the two ends. CDR3 sequence reads: CASRSDYRETQYF. CDR3 sequence (DNA): TGTGCCAGCCGTTCCGACTATCGAGAGACCCAGTACTTC.

The chain combines TRBV6-2 or TRBV6-3 with TRBJ1-1; TRBD1 might be the D (5 bases). Germline V CDR1 and CDR2: MNHEY, SVGEGT. Trimming took off 0 bases at V and 6 bases at J, with 11 bases between the two ends. The length of the CDR3 is 14 residues. The CDR3 reads CASSYSSGGAEAFF. CDR3 DNA: TGTGCCAGCAGTTACTCATCCGGGGGAGCTGAAGCTTTCTTT.

V usage is TRBV3-1 (or the pseudogene TRBV3-2) and J usage is TRBJ1-3; no firm D call. V gave up 1 base and J gave up 0 bases, with 16 bases separating them. This CDR3 comprises 18 residues. Germline CDR1 reads LGHDT; CDR2 reads YNNKEL (reference sequence). CDR3 protein: CASSQVSPGGNSGNTIYF. In DNA, the CDR3 is TGTGCCAGCAGCCAAGTGTCGCCCGGCGGAAACTCTGGAAACACCATATATTTT.

In DNA, the CDR3 is TGTGCCAGCAGTTCGGACAGGGGGTCGGCCGGGGCCAACGTCCTGACTTTC. Amino acid sequence: CASSSDRGSAGANVLTF. The chain carries TRBV27 and TRBJ2-6, with 10 positions matching TRBD1. With 4 bases clipped from V and 4 bases from J, the junction kept 7 bases outside the gene matches. Germline V gene sequence: CDR1 MNHEY, CDR2 SMNVEV (reference sequence). There are 17 residues in the CDR3.

This chain joins TRBV28 and TRBJ2-1; D gene unclear. The CDR3 consists of 12 residues. V was clipped by 7 bases and J by 7 bases, with 11 bases between them. CDR1 is MDHEN and CDR2 is SYDVKM in the germline V gene. The chain's CDR3 is CASTTVRNEQFF. DNA for the CDR3: TGTGCCAGCACTACGGTCCGTAATGAGCAGTTCTTC.

A few counts support this clone. The V and J genes are TRBV6-4 and TRBJ2-3; tentative D call: TRBD2 (5 bases). Trimming cost V 4 bases and J 6 bases, with 14 bases left between them. Germline CDR1 is MRHNA and CDR2 is SNTAGT. The CDR3 is made up of 14 amino acids. For the CDR3, the DNA is TGTGCCAGCAGTGCCGGGAACCAGCGGGATACGCAGTATTTT. Translated, it gives CASSAGNQRDTQYF.

The CDR3 loop is CASSPAIDNPSETQYF. The DNA of the CDR3 is TGCGCCAGCAGCCCCGCCATTGACAACCCATCAGAGACCCAGTACTTC. This sequence joins TRBV5-1 and TRBJ2-5, with D unresolved. The CDR3 extends over 16 amino acids. The germline CDR1 and CDR2 sequences are SGHRS and YFSETQ. Trimming removed 4 bases from V and 4 bases from J, with 20 bases in between.

The gene calls are TRBV15 and TRBJ1-5, with 8 bases matching TRBD1. The V gene end was trimmed by 4 bases and the J gene end by 6 bases; junction bases not matched to a gene: 5. In germline, CDR1 is LNHNV, CDR2 YYDKDF (reference sequence). The CDR3 has 14 residues. The chain's CDR3 is CATSTRQGIQPQHF. The CDR3 DNA sequence: TGTGCCACCAGCACCCGACAGGGGATTCAGCCCCAGCATTTT.

The chain is built from TRBV5-1 and TRBJ2-3; 7 bases line up with TRBD1. The V gene's germline CDR1 is SGHRS and CDR2 YFSETQ. The CDR3 is 15 residues long. V lost 1 base, J lost 5 bases, and 7 bases stayed unmatched. In nucleotides, the CDR3 is TGCGCCAGCAGCTTGACAGGGGCTAGTGGAGATACGCAGTATTTT. This gives the protein CASSLTGASGDTQYF.

The chain combines TRBV7-2 with TRBJ1-5; D gene unclear. Germline-derived CDR1 and CDR2 are SGHTA and FQGNSA. The CDR3 is 13 residues long. Between the trimmed V and J ends, which lost 1 base and 3 bases, there was a span of 4 bases. CDR3 in DNA: TGTGCCAGCAGCTTAGAAGCCAATCAGCCCCAGCATTTT. Encoded protein: CASSLEANQPQHF.

The rearrangement joins TRBV19 to TRBJ1-5; D is uncertain. In germline, CDR1 is LNHDA, CDR2 SQIVND (reference sequence). V dropped 3 bases and J dropped 4 bases, with 7 bases sitting between them. The length of the CDR3 is 13 residues. CDR3 amino acids: CASSIGKNQPQHF. The CDR3 nucleotides are TGTGCCAGTAGTATCGGGAAGAATCAGCCCCAGCATTTT.

This clone has just one count. The V gene is TRBV6-2 or TRBV6-3, the J gene TRBJ1-2; D unclear. The CDR3 runs 12 residues. V lost 2 bases and J 4 bases, leaving 5 bases between the germline ends. CDR1 and CDR2 (germline): MNHEY, SVGEGT. This CDR3 reads CASSYRSYGYTF. The DNA of the CDR3 is TGTGCCAGCAGTTACAGGAGCTATGGCTACACCTTC.

The rearrangement joins TRBV6-5 to TRBJ1-2; the match to TRBD1 covers 10 bases. CDR3 length: 15 amino acids. With 6 bases clipped from V and 5 bases from J, the junction kept 9 bases outside the gene matches. The germline V gene has CDR1 MNHEY and CDR2 SVGAGI. CDR3 in amino acids: CASRPGTGVGYGYTF. CDR3 coding DNA: TGTGCCAGCAGACCCGGGACAGGGGTCGGGTATGGCTACACCTTC.

J is TRBJ1-4 and V is TRBV18; a weak D match, TRBD1 (5 bases). This CDR3 has 18 amino acids. Germline V gene sequence: CDR1 KGHSH, CDR2 LQKENI. Trimming stripped 8 bases from V and 2 bases from J, with 24 bases between. The CDR3, as DNA: TGTGCCAGCACCATCAGAATGTCAGGGAAAGGGACTAATGAAAAACTGTTTTTT. Its protein is CASTIRMSGKGTNEKLFF. Looking up the rest from reference TRBV18 and TRBJ1-4 gives the full variable domain: NAGVMQNPRHLVRRRGQEARLRCSPMKGHSHVYWYRQLPEEGLKFMVYLQKENIIDESGMPKERFSAEFPKEGPSILRIQQVVRGDSAAYFCASTIRMSGKGTNEKLFFGSGTQLSVL.

Written as DNA, the CDR3 is TGCGCCAGCAGCCAAGATTGGGCGACTAGCGGGGGCGGCTCCTACAATGAGCAGTTCTTC. This sequence encodes CASSQDWATSGGGSYNEQFF. The chain uses TRBV4-3 and TRBJ2-1; 12 bases are shared with TRBD2. The CDR3 is made up of 20 amino acids. In germline, CDR1 is LGHNA, CDR2 YSLEER. J was trimmed by 0 bases and V by 0 bases; bases with no gene match: 9.

This clone has only one observation. This chain joins TRBV29-1 and TRBJ1-3; D gene unclear. This CDR3 is built from 14 residues. V dropped 0 bases and J dropped 0 bases, with 6 bases sitting between them. The germline gives CDR1 SQVTM, CDR2 ANQGSEA. In DNA, the CDR3 is TGCAGCGTTGAAGATCAATTCTCTGGAAACACCATATATTTT. Residues: CSVEDQFSGNTIYF.

J is TRBJ1-6 and V is TRBV11-2; D ambiguous. Germline values: CDR1 SGHAT, CDR2 FQNNGV. The V end lost 3 bases, the J end lost 6 bases, and 6 bases lay between the germline ends. CDR3 size: 13 residues. CDR3 protein: CASSFAGNSPLHF. The CDR3 nucleotides read TGTGCCAGCAGCTTCGCGGGTAATTCACCCCTCCACTTT.

V usage is TRBV28 and J usage is TRBJ2-5; 11 nucleotides line up with TRBD2. V shed 2 bases and J 5 bases; nucleotides not matched to a gene: 7. Germline CDR1 is MDHEN and CDR2 is SYDVKM. The CDR3 contains 16 residues. The CDR3 coding sequence is TGTGCCAGCAGTTTACTCCCGACTAGCGGGACGGAGACCCAGTACTTC. As protein: CASSLLPTSGTETQYF.

The chain has TRBV4-3 and TRBJ1-5; TRBD1 is a possible D gene (6 bases). The V end was cut by 1 base, the J end by 0 bases, with 19 bases between. CDR3 length equals 19 residues. The germline CDR1 and CDR2 sequences are LGHNA and YSLEER. In DNA form, the CDR3 reads TGCGCCAGCAGCCAAGGTTACAGGGAAGGATTCTATAGCAATCAGCCCCAGCATTTT. Amino acids: CASSQGYREGFYSNQPQHF.

The chain carries TRBV28 and TRBJ1-5; unclear D gene. V gave up 10 bases and J gave up 3 bases, with 16 bases separating them. The CDR3 runs 14 residues. Looked up from germline, CDR1 is MDHEN and CDR2 is SYDVKM. CDR3 coding DNA: TGTGCCACAAAAAAAAACACCTTCAATCAGCCCCAGCATTTT. Its translation is CATKKNTFNQPQHF.

The chain joins TRBV7-9 to TRBJ2-7; tentative D call: TRBD1 (6 bases). This CDR3 region has 14 residues. Germline-derived CDR1 and CDR2 are SEHNR and FQNEAQ (reference sequence). V was cut by 0 bases and J by 7 bases, with 13 bases left in between. DNA of the CDR3: TGTGCCAGCAGCTTAGCCGTGGGGGCGGGTGAGCAGTACTTC. It specifies CASSLAVGAGEQYF. Looking up the rest from reference TRBV7-9 and TRBJ2-7 gives the full variable domain: DTGVSQNPRHKITKRGQNVTFRCDPISEHNRLYWYRQTLGQGPEFLTYFQNEAQLEKSRLLSDRFSAERPKGSFSTLEIQRTEQGDSAMYLCASSLAVGAGEQYFGPGTRLTVT.

The chain recombines TRBV2 with TRBJ1-3; no clear D gene. Trimming shortened V by 5 bases and J by 4 bases, and 15 bases separated the two germline ends. CDR1 is SNHLY, CDR2 FYNNEI, per germline. The CDR3 covers 15 residues. The CDR3 sequence: CASSLYWGEGNTIYF. The CDR3 nucleotides read TGTGCCAGCAGTTTGTACTGGGGAGAGGGAAACACCATATATTTT.

This chain uses TRBV9 with TRBJ2-3; 14 positions agree with TRBD2. The CDR3 has 19 amino acids. Germline V gene lookup returns CDR1 SGDLS and CDR2 YYNGEE. V dropped 4 bases and J dropped 2; count of bases not matched to a gene: 12. The CDR3 loop reads CASSWGTSGRRAPTDTQYF. The CDR3 nucleotides read TGTGCCAGCAGCTGGGGGACTAGCGGGAGAAGGGCCCCCACAGATACGCAGTATTTT.

This chain uses TRBV21-1 with TRBJ2-3; the D call TRBD1 from the table was never checked on the DNA. TRBV21-1 constitutes a pseudogene. CDR3 length: 14 residues. The CDR3 spells CAKGQSHRTDTQYF. The DNA for the CDR3 is TGTGCCAAGGGACAGTCCCATCGCACAGATACGCAGTATTTT.

This chain uses TRBV6-2 or TRBV6-3 with TRBJ1-2; D possibly corresponds to TRBD1 (6 bases). Germline lookup yields CDR1 MNHEY and CDR2 SVGEGT. CDR3 size: 15 residues. V lost 6 bases, J lost 4 bases, and 18 bases lay in between. The CDR3 spells CASSDIRTGIYGYTF. CDR3 DNA: TGTGCCAGCAGCGATATCCGTACAGGGATCTATGGCTACACCTTC.